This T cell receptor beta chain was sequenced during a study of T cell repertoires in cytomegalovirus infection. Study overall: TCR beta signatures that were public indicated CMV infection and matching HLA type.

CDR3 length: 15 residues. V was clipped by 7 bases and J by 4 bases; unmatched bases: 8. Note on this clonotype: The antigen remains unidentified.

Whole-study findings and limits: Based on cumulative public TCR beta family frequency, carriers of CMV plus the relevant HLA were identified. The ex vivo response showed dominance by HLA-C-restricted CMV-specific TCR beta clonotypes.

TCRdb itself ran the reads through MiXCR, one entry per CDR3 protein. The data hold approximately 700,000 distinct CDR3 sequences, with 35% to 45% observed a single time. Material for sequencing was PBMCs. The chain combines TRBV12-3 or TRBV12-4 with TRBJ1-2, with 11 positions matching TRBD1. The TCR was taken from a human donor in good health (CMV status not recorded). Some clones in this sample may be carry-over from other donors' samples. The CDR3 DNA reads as TGTGCCAGCACCCCGGGGACAGGGGGTCCCTATGGCTACACCTTC. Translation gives CASTPGTGGPYGYTF.